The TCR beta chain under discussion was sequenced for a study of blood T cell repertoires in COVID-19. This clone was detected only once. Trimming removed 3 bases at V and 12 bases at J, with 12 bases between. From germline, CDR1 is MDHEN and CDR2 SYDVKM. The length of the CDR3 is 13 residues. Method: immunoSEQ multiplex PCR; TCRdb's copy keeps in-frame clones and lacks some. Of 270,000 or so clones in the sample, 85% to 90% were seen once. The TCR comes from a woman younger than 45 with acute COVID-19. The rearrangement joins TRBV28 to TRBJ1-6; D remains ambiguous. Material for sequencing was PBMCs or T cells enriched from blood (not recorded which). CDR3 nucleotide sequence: TGTGCCAGCAGTTTGGACCGAGGGAGACCCCTCCACTTT. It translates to CASSLDRGRPLHF. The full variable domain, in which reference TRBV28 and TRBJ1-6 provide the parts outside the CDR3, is DVKVTQSSRYLVKRTGEKVFLECVQDMDHENMFWYRQDPGLGLRLIYFSYDVKMKEKGDIPEGYSVSREKKERFSLILESASTNQTSMYLCASSLDRGRPLHFGNGTRLTVT.